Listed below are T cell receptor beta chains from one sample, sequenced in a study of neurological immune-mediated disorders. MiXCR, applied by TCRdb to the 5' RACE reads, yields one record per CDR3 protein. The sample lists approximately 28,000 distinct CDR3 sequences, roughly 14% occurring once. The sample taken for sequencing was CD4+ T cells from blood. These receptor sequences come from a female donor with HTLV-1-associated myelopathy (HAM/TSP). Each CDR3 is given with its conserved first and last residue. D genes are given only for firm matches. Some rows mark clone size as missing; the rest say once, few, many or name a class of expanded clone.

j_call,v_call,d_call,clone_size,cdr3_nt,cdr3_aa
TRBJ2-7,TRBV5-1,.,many,TGCGCCAGCAGCTTGGGGGCTCAACCGAACTACGAGCAGTACTTC,CASSLGAQPNYEQYF
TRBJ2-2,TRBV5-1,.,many,TGCGCCAGCATGGGCACCGGGGAGCTGTTTTTT,CASMGTGELFF
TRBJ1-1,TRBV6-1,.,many,TGTGCCAGCAGTGAAGGGGGTATGAACACTGAAGCTTTCTTT,CASSEGGMNTEAFF
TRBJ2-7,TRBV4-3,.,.,TGCGCCAGCAGCCCCTCGACTCGGACCGGGGTAGTCTACGAGCAGTACTTC,CASSPSTRTGVVYEQYF
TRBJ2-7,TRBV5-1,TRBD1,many,TGCGCCAGCAGCTTGGGGACAGGGGTGGGCTACGAGCAGTACTTC,CASSLGTGVGYEQYF
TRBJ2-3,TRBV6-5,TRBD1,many,TGTGCCAGCAGACTCGGACAGGGAACAGATACGCAGTATTTT,CASRLGQGTDTQYF
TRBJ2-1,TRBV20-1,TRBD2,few,TGCAGTGCTACGGGACTAGCGGGAGTAAACAATGAGCAGTTCTTC,CSATGLAGVNNEQFF
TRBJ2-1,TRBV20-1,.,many,TGCAGTGCTATGACAGGTTTTAGGCAGAATGAGCAGTTCTTC,CSAMTGFRQNEQFF
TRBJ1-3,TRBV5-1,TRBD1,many,TGCGCCAGCAGCTCTACACAGGGGGCTCCGACTTCTGGAAACACCATATATTTT,CASSSTQGAPTSGNTIYF
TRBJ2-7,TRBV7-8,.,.,TGTGCCAGCAGCCCAGGTGGGGCGTTCGAGCAGTACTTC,CASSPGGAFEQYF
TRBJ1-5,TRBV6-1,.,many,TGTGCCAGCAGCCTCCAGGGTTTTCAGCCCCAGCATTTT,CASSLQGFQPQHF
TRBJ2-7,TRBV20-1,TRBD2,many,TGCAGTGCCGAAACCGGGACTAGAGGGTCCTACGAGCAGTACTTC,CSAETGTRGSYEQYF
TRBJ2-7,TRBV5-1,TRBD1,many,TGCGCCAGCAGTCCAGGGGCAGGGGGCCACTACGAGCAGTACTTC,CASSPGAGGHYEQYF
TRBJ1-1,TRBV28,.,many,TGTGCCAGCAGTCCCCCCCAAGGTATGAACACTGAAGCTTTCTTT,CASSPPQGMNTEAFF
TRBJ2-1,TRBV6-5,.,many,TGTGCCAGCAGTTATATGTATGAGCAGTTCTTC,CASSYMYEQFF
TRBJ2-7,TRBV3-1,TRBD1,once,TGTGCCAGCCAAGACCCCTCGACAGGGCACCTCTCCTACGAGCAGTACTTC,CASQDPSTGHLSYEQYF
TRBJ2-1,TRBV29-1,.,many,TGCAGCGTTGATAACAATGAGCAGTTCTTC,CSVDNNEQFF
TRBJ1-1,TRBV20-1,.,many,TGCAGTGCTAGAACTCACAATGAAGCTTTCTTT,CSARTHNEAFF
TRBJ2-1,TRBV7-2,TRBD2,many,TGTGCCAGCAGCCGACGGGGGGGGTCCTACAATGAGCAGTTCTTC,CASSRRGGSYNEQFF
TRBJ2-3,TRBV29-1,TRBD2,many,TGCAGCGTCGCCGGGACTAGCGGCACAGATACGCAGTATTTT,CSVAGTSGTDTQYF
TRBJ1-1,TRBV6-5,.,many,TGTGCCAGCAGTTACTCCGAGAGGCAGGGATTGCGCACTGAAGCTTTCTTT,CASSYSERQGLRTEAFF
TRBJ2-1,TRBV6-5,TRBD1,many,TGTGCCAGCACCGACAAGCATGGACAGGGTAAAATGAATGAGCAGTTCTTC,CASTDKHGQGKMNEQFF
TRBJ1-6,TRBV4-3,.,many,TGCGCCAGCAGCCAAGAGTGGGTAGGAGGGCTAACTTCACCCCTCCACTTT,CASSQEWVGGLTSPLHF
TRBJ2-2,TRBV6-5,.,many,TGTGCCAGCAGTTACTCTCGGCGGTTGAACACCGGGGAGCTGTTTTTT,CASSYSRRLNTGELFF
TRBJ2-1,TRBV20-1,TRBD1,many,TGCAGTGCTTCCAAGGGACAGGGGGATTACAATGAGCAGTTCTTC,CSASKGQGDYNEQFF
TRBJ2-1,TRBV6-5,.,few,TGTGCCAGCAGTTACGATCCCGGCTCCTACAATGAGCAGTTCTTC,CASSYDPGSYNEQFF
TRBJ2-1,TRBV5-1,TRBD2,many,TGCGCCAGCAGCTTGGCGGAGCGGGGGCCCGCCTTCTCCTACAATGAGCAGTTCTTC,CASSLAERGPAFSYNEQFF
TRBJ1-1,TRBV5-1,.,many,TGCGCCAGCAGCTTGGGAGCAGGAGATGAAGCTTTCTTT,CASSLGAGDEAFF
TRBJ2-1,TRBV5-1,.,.,TGCGCCAGCAGCTTGGGGGAAACGGGCTACGAGCAGTTCTTC,CASSLGETGYEQFF
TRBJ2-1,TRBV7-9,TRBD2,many,TGTGCCAGCAGCACGGAACTAGCGGGGGGGCGGGAGCAGTTCTTC,CASSTELAGGREQFF
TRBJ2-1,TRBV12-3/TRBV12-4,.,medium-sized,TGTGCCACCCAGCGCACCTACAATGAGCAGTTCTTC,CATQRTYNEQFF
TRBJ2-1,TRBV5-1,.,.,TGCGCCGGGGGACGTAGCTCCTACAATGAGCAGTTCTTC,CAGGRSSYNEQFF
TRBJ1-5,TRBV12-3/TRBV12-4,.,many,TGTGCCAGCAGCGGGGTCGAGAGCAATCAGCCCCAGCATTTT,CASSGVESNQPQHF
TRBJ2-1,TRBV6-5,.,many,TGTGCCAGCAGTTACGGTAGCGGTCTTTACAATGAGCAGTTCTTC,CASSYGSGLYNEQFF
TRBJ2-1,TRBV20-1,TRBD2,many,TGCAGTGCTAGAGATGGGACTAGCGGGTTCTCCTACAATGAGCAGTTCTTC,CSARDGTSGFSYNEQFF
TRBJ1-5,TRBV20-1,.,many,TGCAGTGCTAAAGGACGAGCGGATCAGCCCCAGCATTTT,CSAKGRADQPQHF
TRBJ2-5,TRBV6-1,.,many,TGTGCCAGCAGTAAATTCGGGGTGCAAGAGACCCAGTACTTC,CASSKFGVQETQYF
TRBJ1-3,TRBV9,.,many,TGTGCCAGCAGCCCGCGGACGAAGGTGGCGGGAAACACCATATATTTT,CASSPRTKVAGNTIYF
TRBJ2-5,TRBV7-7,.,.,TGTGCTACGGGGGACAGCCGAGAGACCCAGTACTTC,CATGDSRETQYF
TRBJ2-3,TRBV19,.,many,TGTGCCAGTACCCCGCGACAGCGGTCCACAGATACGCAGTATTTT,CASTPRQRSTDTQYF
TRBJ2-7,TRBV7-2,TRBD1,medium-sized,TGTGCCAGCAGTTCCACAGGGGGAGCTTACGAGCAGTACTTC,CASSSTGGAYEQYF
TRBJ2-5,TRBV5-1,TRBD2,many,TGCGCCAGCAGCTTGCCCACTAGCGGGACGACGGTGATCCAAGAGACCCAGTACTTC,CASSLPTSGTTVIQETQYF
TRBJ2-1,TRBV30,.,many,TGTGCCTGGAGTGTACCACCTCTATACGAGCAGTTCTTC,CAWSVPPLYEQFF
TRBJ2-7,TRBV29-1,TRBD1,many,TGCAGCGTCGCGGGTACGGGACAGGGGATTTACGAGCAGTACTTC,CSVAGTGQGIYEQYF
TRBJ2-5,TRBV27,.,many,TGTGCCAGCAGTTTATCGGCCAGCCAAGAGACCCAGTACTTC,CASSLSASQETQYF
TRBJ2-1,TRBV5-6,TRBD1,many,TGTGCCAGCAGCTGGACAGGGGGCAATGAGCAGTTCTTC,CASSWTGGNEQFF
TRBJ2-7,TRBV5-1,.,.,TGCGCCAGCAGCTTGGCCCGCCCAGCTAGGGACGAGCAGTACTTC,CASSLARPARDEQYF
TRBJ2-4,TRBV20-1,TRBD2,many,TGCAGTGCACGGACTAGCGGGGGGGACATTCAGTACTTC,CSARTSGGDIQYF
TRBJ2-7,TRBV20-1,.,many,TGCAGTGTCCCGCTTGCAGAAAGCTCCTACGAGCAGTACTTC,CSVPLAESSYEQYF
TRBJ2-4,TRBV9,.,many,TGTGCCAGCAGCGTAGTGTCCGACCCCCCGGGGATTCAGTACTTC,CASSVVSDPPGIQYF
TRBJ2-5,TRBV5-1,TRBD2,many,TGCGCCAGCAGCTTGGCCCCCGGGAGGAGGGACCAAGAGACCCAGTACTTC,CASSLAPGRRDQETQYF
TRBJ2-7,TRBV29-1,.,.,TGCAGCGTGGGGGCTCAAGGAGAGCAGTACTTC,CSVGAQGEQYF
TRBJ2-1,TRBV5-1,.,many,TGCGCCAGCAGCTTGAGTCTCTACAATGAGCAGTTCTTC,CASSLSLYNEQFF
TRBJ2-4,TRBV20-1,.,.,TGCAGTGCAAGACCCCTAGAGGGCCGCATTCAGTACTTC,CSARPLEGRIQYF